This T cell receptor (beta chain) was sequenced in a study of shared clonotypes between healthy human individuals. Overall study findings and caveats: Larger estimated richness was generally recorded for naive subsets relative to memory subsets.

TCRdb's copy holds only in-frame clones and misses some; the assay was immunoSEQ multiplex PCR. The table shows about 2.4 million clones, with 93% occurring only once. This clone was recorded only once. The antigen is unknown. This CDR3 comprises 13 residues. V lost 4 bases and J 6 bases, leaving 7 bases between the germline ends. CDR1 and CDR2 (germline): MNHEY, SVGAGI. This receptor was obtained from a man between 18 and 29 years old in good health. Some clones in this sample may be carry-over from other donors' samples. Sequenced: naive CD4+ T cells from PBMCs. Subset meaning: CD45RA+ positively selected. V gene TRBV6-5 combines with J gene TRBJ1-6; D perhaps matches TRBD1 (5 bases). DNA of the CDR3: TGTGCCAGCAGTTGGGGGGGTAATTCACCCCTCCACTTT. This translates into CASSWGGNSPLHF.